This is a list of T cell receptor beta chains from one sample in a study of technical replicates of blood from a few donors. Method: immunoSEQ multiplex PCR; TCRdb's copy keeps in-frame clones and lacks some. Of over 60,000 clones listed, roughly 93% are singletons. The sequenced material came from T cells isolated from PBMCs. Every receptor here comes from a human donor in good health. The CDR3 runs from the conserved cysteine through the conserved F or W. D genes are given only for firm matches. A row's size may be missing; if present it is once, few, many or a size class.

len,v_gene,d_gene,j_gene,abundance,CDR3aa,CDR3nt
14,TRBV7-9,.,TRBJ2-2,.,CASREVGRTGELFF,TGTGCCAGCAGAGAAGTAGGGAGAACCGGGGAGCTGTTTTTT
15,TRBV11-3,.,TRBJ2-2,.,CASSFQIGAPGELFF,TGTGCCAGCAGCTTCCAAATCGGAGCCCCAGGGGAGCTGTTTTTT
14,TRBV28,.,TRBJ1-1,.,CASSAGLRGTEAFF,TGTGCCAGCAGTGCAGGGCTTAGGGGCACTGAAGCTTTCTTT
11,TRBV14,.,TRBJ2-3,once,CASSQEGPQYF,TGTGCCAGCAGCCAAGAGGGGCCGCAGTATTTT
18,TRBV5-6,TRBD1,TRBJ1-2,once,CASSWATGTGFNEAGYTF,TGTGCCAGCAGCTGGGCTACCGGGACAGGGTTCAATGAGGCCGGCTACACCTTC
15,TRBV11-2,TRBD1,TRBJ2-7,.,CASSLDPGQPYEQYF,TGTGCCAGCAGCTTAGATCCGGGACAGCCCTACGAGCAGTACTTC
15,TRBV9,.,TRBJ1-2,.,CASSVARLANYGYTF,TGTGCCAGCAGCGTAGCCAGGTTAGCTAACTATGGCTACACCTTC
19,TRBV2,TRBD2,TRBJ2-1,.,CASSVPPGLAGDAGNEQFF,TGTGCCAGCAGCGTGCCGCCGGGGCTTGCGGGAGACGCAGGGAATGAGCAGTTCTTC
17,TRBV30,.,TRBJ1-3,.,CAWSPLRGGLPGNTIYF,TGTGCCTGGAGTCCCCTCCGAGGGGGTTTGCCTGGAAACACCATATATTTT
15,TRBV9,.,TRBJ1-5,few,CASSAGVQGGQPQHF,TGTGCCAGCAGCGCCGGCGTCCAGGGAGGTCAGCCCCAGCATTTT
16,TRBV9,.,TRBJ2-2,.,CASSVANIGVTGELFF,TGTGCCAGCAGCGTAGCGAACATCGGAGTCACCGGGGAGCTGTTTTTT
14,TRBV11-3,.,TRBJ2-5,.,CASSLPGSGETQYF,TGTGCCAGCAGCTTACCAGGGTCGGGAGAGACCCAGTACTTC
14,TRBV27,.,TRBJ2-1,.,CASSFQGWENEQFF,TGTGCCAGCAGTTTCCAGGGGTGGGAGAATGAGCAGTTCTTC
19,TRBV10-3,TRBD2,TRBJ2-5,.,CAISAGTSEMGLPQETQYF,TGTGCCATCAGTGCCGGGACTAGCGAGATGGGACTACCCCAAGAGACCCAGTACTTC
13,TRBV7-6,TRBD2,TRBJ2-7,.,CASSRGGPYEQYF,TGTGCCAGCAGCCGCGGGGGGCCCTACGAGCAGTACTTC
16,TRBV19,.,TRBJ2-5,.,CASSIAADRYQETQYF,TGTGCCAGTAGTATCGCGGCCGATAGATACCAAGAGACCCAGTACTTC
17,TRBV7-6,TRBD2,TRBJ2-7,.,CASSLDLSAGGPNEQYF,TGTGCCAGCAGCTTAGATCTTTCCGCGGGAGGGCCTAACGAGCAGTACTTC
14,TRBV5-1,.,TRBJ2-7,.,CASSFGSSSYEQYF,TGCGCCAGCAGCTTCGGGTCCTCCTCCTACGAGCAGTACTTC
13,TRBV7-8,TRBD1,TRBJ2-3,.,CASSSIDRGTQYF,TGTGCCAGCAGCTCCATAGACAGGGGTACGCAGTATTTT
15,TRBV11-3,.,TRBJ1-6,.,CASSLDFGGDSPLHF,TGTGCCAGCAGCTTAGATTTTGGGGGCGATTCACCCCTCCACTTT
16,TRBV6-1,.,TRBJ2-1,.,CASSERRGLAYNEQFF,TGTGCCAGCAGTGAAAGGCGGGGCCTGGCCTACAATGAGCAGTTCTTC
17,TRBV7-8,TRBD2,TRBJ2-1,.,CASSLPQRGGKNNEQFF,TGTGCCAGCAGCTTACCCCAGCGGGGGGGTAAAAACAATGAGCAGTTCTTC
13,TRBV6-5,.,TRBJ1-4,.,CASSTGQLRKLFF,TGTGCCAGCAGTACAGGACAGCTAAGAAAACTGTTTTTT
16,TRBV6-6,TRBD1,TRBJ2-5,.,CASSLTSGQGGETQYF,TGTGCCAGCAGTCTTACCTCCGGACAGGGTGGGGAGACCCAGTACTTC
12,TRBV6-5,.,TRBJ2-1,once,CASSYPDNEQFF,TGTGCCAGCAGTTACCCGGACAATGAGCAGTTCTTC
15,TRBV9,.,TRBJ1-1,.,CASSVVGGLNTEAFF,TGTGCCAGCAGCGTAGTGGGGGGTTTGAACACTGAAGCTTTCTTT
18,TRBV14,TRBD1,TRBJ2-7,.,CASSQGTGAYSGSYEQYF,TGTGCCAGCAGCCAGGGGACAGGGGCCTACAGTGGCTCCTACGAGCAGTACTTC
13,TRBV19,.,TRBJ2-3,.,CASSDDVRLTQYF,TGTGCCAGTAGTGATGATGTGAGGCTTACGCAGTATTTT
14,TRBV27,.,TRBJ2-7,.,CASSPRGGGYEQYF,TGTGCCAGCAGTCCCAGGGGTGGGGGCTACGAGCAGTACTTC
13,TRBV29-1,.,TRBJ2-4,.,CSVESADRNIQYF,TGCAGCGTTGAAAGCGCCGACAGAAACATTCAGTACTTC
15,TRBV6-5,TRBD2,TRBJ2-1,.,CASSDGTSGSYEQFF,TGTGCCAGCAGCGACGGGACTAGCGGGAGCTATGAGCAGTTCTTC
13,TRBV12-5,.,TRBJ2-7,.,CASGTGDVAEQYF,TGTGCTAGTGGTACGGGGGACGTGGCCGAGCAGTACTTC
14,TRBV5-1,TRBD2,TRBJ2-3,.,CASSSVAGSDTQYF,TGCGCCAGCAGCTCCGTAGCGGGGTCAGATACGCAGTATTTT
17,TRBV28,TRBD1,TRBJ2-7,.,CASSRINYRGVYYEQYF,TGTGCCAGCAGTCGTATAAATTACAGGGGCGTTTACTACGAGCAGTACTTC
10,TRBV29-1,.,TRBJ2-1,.,CSVGGNGEFF,TGCAGCGTCGGGGGAAACGGGGAGTTCTTC
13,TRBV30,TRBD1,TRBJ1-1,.,CAWRVFDRDVAFF,TGTGCCTGGAGGGTTTTTGACAGGGACGTAGCTTTCTTT
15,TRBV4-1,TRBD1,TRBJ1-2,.,CASSQEKQGGYGYTF,TGCGCCAGCAGCCAAGAAAAACAGGGGGGCTATGGCTACACCTTC
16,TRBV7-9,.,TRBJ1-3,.,CASSYMRDNSGNTIYF,TGTGCCAGCAGCTACATGAGGGACAACTCTGGAAACACCATATATTTT
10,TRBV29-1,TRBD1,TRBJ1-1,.,CSVGQIEAFF,TGCAGCGTGGGACAGATTGAAGCTTTCTTT
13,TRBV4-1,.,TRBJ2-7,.,CASSSGFSYEQYF,TGCGCCAGCAGCTCAGGATTCTCCTACGAGCAGTACTTC